The 17 T cell receptor beta chains below were found in one sample sequenced in a study of CD8 T cells in Susac syndrome. When the RNA was reverse transcribed, random hexamers were used with an input of roughly 0.45 to 1 ug. TCRdb reprocessed the immunoSEQ multiplex PCR reads via MiXCR and lists one record per CDR3 protein. The sample carries 250,000 to 300,000 distinct CDR3 sequences, approximately 85% recorded once. Sequencing used CD8+ T cells from PBMCs. The receptors shown here come from a human donor with multiple sclerosis.

V is TRBV7-9 and J is TRBJ2-1; 8 bases align to TRBD1. This CDR3 region has 17 residues. Germline V CDR1 and CDR2: SEHNR, FQNEAQ (reference sequence). Trimming took 5 bases from V and 8 from J; bases not matched to a gene: 17. Here the CDR3 DNA reads TGTGCCAGCAGCATACTGACAGGGGTCGACGGGTGGGATGAGCAGTTCTTC. Protein sequence: CASSILTGVDGWDEQFF.

The rearrangement uses TRBV2 and TRBJ2-7; no definite D call. V shed 6 bases and J shed 5 bases, with 14 bases lying between them. This CDR3 spans 13 amino acids. The germline gives CDR1 SNHLY, CDR2 FYNNEI. DNA for the CDR3: TGTGCCAGCAGAGGGCCGGCTTGGGACGAGCAGTACTTC. Residues: CASRGPAWDEQYF. The variable domain in full, completed from reference TRBV2 and TRBJ2-7, reads EPEVTQTPSHQVTQMGQEVILRCVPISNHLYFYWYRQILGQKVEFLVSFYNNEISEKSEIFDDQFSVERPDGSNFTLKIRSTKLEDSAMYFCASRGPAWDEQYFGPGTRLTVT.

V gene TRBV7-6 combines with J gene TRBJ1-1; D call uncertain. The CDR3 length is 16 residues. V lost 2 bases, J lost 0 bases, and 13 bases lay in between. Germline V gene data show CDR1 as SGHVS and CDR2 as FNYEAQ. The CDR3 coding sequence is TGTGCCAGCAGCTTATGGGTCGACGGAGTGAACACTGAAGCTTTCTTT. It translates to CASSLWVDGVNTEAFF.

V is TRBV19 and J is TRBJ2-5; 10 nucleotides line up with TRBD1. Germline CDR1 LNHDA, CDR2 SQIVND (reference sequence). With 8 bases clipped from V and 6 bases from J, the junction kept 9 bases outside the gene matches. The CDR3 has 14 residues. CDR3 nucleotides: TGTGCCAGTGCCCGGGACAGGGGACAACAGACCCAGTACTTC. Protein: CASARDRGQQTQYF.

This clonotype came up once. This chain links TRBV29-1 with TRBJ1-2; D not certain. V gave up 5 bases and J gave up 4 bases, with 11 bases separating them. Germline V gene data show CDR1 as SQVTM and CDR2 as ANQGSEA. CDR3 length equals 12 residues. The CDR3 loop is CSVPGRIYGYTF. CDR3 DNA sequence: TGCAGCGTTCCCGGACGGATCTATGGCTACACCTTC.

The chain carries TRBV29-1 and TRBJ2-1; D is possibly TRBD1 or TRBD2 (5 bases each). The CDR3 has 14 amino acids. Trimming stripped 7 bases from V and 5 bases from J, with 18 bases between. Per the germline V gene, CDR1 is SQVTM and CDR2 is ANQGSEA. CDR3 DNA sequence: TGCAGCGCGAAGGGTTTGGGGGTTAACAATGAGCAGTTCTTC. Translating it yields CSAKGLGVNNEQFF.

The chain carries TRBV28 and TRBJ2-7, with unresolved D. CDR1 and CDR2 from the germline V gene are MDHEN and SYDVKM. V lost 2 bases, J lost 6 bases, and 11 bases lay in between. This CDR3 has 13 residues. CDR3 sequence: CASSLQVVGEQYF. As DNA, the CDR3 is TGTGCCAGCAGTTTACAGGTCGTCGGCGAGCAGTACTTC. The variable domain in full, with the rest retrieved from reference TRBV28 and TRBJ2-7, is DVKVTQSSRYLVKRTGEKVFLECVQDMDHENMFWYRQDPGLGLRLIYFSYDVKMKEKGDIPEGYSVSREKKERFSLILESASTNQTSMYLCASSLQVVGEQYFGPGTRLTVT.

Here the CDR3 DNA reads TGTGCCAGCAGTTACTCCCCCCTAGCGGGCCCCCTCTACAATGAGCAGTTCTTC. It specifies CASSYSPLAGPLYNEQFF. The V gene is TRBV6-2 or TRBV6-3, the J gene TRBJ2-1, with 8 bases fitting TRBD2. Trimming took 0 bases from V and 3 from J; bases not matched to a gene: 10. The CDR3 sequence is 18 residues long. Germline V gene sequence: CDR1 MNHEY, CDR2 SVGEGT.

For this clonotype: At one end, the junction sequence differs from germline, possibly due to a read error. This chain uses TRBV4-1 with TRBJ2-7, with D tentatively TRBD2 (6 bases). Germline CDR1 and CDR2: MGHRA and YSYEKL. The CDR3 loop spans 16 amino acids. The CDR3 sequence: CASSEDSGTPAYEQYF. CDR3 nucleotide sequence: TGCGCCAGCAGCGAAGACTCCGGGACTCCCGCCTACGAGCAGTACTTC.

The chain employs TRBV14 and TRBJ2-3; 10 positions agree with TRBD2. The ends lost 4 bases at V and 5 bases at J; junction bases unmatched: 6. Looked up from germline, CDR1 is SGHDN and CDR2 is FVKESK. The CDR3 covers 15 residues. The CDR3 DNA reads as TGTGCCAGCAGCCTACAAGCGGGAGGGAGAGATACGCAGTATTTT. Translating gives CASSLQAGGRDTQYF.

This clonotype showed up just a few times. The chain couples TRBV12-3 or TRBV12-4 to TRBJ2-7; 12 nucleotides agree with TRBD2. Unmatched junction bases numbered 4, after V lost 6 bases and J lost 7 bases. The CDR3 loop spans 13 amino acids. CDR3 in DNA: TGTGCCAGCAGCCCGGGACTAGCGGGTGAGCAGTACTTC. This translates into CASSPGLAGEQYF.

V is TRBV2 and J is TRBJ2-1; tentative D call: TRBD2 (6 bases). There are 14 residues in the CDR3. Trimming removed 9 bases from V and 0 bases from J, with 12 bases in between. CDR1 SNHLY and CDR2 FYNNEI come from the germline V gene. DNA for the CDR3: TGTGCCAGTCAGTTCGGGAGCTCCTACAATGAGCAGTTCTTC. Translating it yields CASQFGSSYNEQFF.

This CDR3 is CSGGLNTEAFF. The DNA of the CDR3 is TGCAGCGGGGGGCTGAACACTGAAGCTTTCTTT. V usage is TRBV29-1 and J usage is TRBJ1-1; perhaps TRBD1 as D (6 bases). Trimming took off 7 bases at V and 0 bases at J, with 6 bases between the two ends. Germline V gene sequence: CDR1 SQVTM, CDR2 ANQGSEA. CDR3 length: 11 amino acids.

The V and J genes are TRBV20-1 and TRBJ2-7; D is ambiguous. The CDR3 runs 13 residues. V dropped 4 bases and J dropped 0 bases, with 10 bases sitting between them. Germline V gene sequence: CDR1 DFQATT, CDR2 SNEGSKA (reference sequence). The DNA of the CDR3 is TGCAGTGCTATAGCACAGAGCTCCTACGAGCAGTACTTC. It codes for CSAIAQSSYEQYF.

The V and J genes are TRBV6-2 or TRBV6-3 and TRBJ2-5; D gene uncertain. Germline lookup yields CDR1 MNHEY and CDR2 SVGEGT. This CDR3 has 11 amino acids. Trimming removed 7 bases from V and 7 bases from J, with 10 bases in between. The CDR3 loop is CASNGLGTQYF. The CDR3 coding sequence is TGTGCCAGCAACGGATTGGGGACCCAGTACTTC.

The CDR3 protein is CASNPIGTGLNEQFF. DNA of the CDR3: TGTGCCAGCAATCCTATAGGGACAGGGCTTAATGAGCAGTTCTTC. The gene calls are TRBV28 and TRBJ2-1; 9 bases match TRBD1. The CDR3 totals 15 residues. Germline assignment: CDR1 MDHEN and CDR2 SYDVKM. J was trimmed by 7 bases and V by 7 bases; bases with no gene match: 11.

This chain uses TRBV12-3 or TRBV12-4 with TRBJ2-1; 9 nucleotides align to TRBD1. The CDR3 is 15 residues long. The V gene end was trimmed by 6 bases and the J gene end by 8 bases; junction bases not matched to a gene: 11. For the CDR3, the DNA is TGTGCCAGCAGCAAGGCACAGGGGGCGCATTATGAGCAGTTCTTC. Translation gives CASSKAQGAHYEQFF.